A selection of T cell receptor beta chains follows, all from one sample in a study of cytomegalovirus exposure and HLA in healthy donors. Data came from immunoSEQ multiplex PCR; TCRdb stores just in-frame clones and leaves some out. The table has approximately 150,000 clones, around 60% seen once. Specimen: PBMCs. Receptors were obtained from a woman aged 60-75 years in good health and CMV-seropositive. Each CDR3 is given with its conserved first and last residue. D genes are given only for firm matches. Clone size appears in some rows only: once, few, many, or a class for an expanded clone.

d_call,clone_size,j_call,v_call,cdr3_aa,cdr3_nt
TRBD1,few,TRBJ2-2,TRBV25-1,CATLGDRGNTGELFF,TGTGCCACCTTGGGGGACAGGGGCAACACCGGGGAGCTGTTTTTT
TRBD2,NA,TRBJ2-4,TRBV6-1,CASRGTSSGKNIQYF,TGTGCCAGCAGGGGGACTAGCTCTGGCAAAAACATTCAGTACTTC
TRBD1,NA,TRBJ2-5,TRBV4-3,CASSSGTGEETQYF,TGCGCCAGCAGCTCCGGGACAGGGGAAGAGACCCAGTACTTC
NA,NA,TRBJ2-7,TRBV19,CASSIKTGYEQYF,TGTGCCAGTAGTATAAAGACAGGTTACGAGCAGTACTTC
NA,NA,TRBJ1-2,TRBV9,CASSVEAGPANYGYTF,TGTGCCAGCAGCGTAGAGGCGGGGCCAGCTAACTATGGCTACACCTTC
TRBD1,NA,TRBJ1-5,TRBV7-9,CASSPGQSSQPQHF,TGTGCCAGCAGCCCGGGACAGTCAAGCCAGCCCCAGCATTTT
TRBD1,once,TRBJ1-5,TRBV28,CASSLFGGQGDNQPQHF,TGTGCCAGCAGTTTATTCGGTGGACAGGGTGATAATCAGCCCCAGCATTTT
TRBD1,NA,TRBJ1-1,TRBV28,CASRGTVSEAFF,TGTGCCAGCAGGGGGACAGTAAGTGAAGCTTTCTTT
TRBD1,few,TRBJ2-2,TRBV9,CASSVAGGNTGELFF,TGTGCCAGCAGCGTAGCAGGGGGCAACACCGGGGAGCTGTTTTTT
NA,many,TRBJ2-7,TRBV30,CAWGTESYEQYF,TGTGCCTGGGGGACTGAGTCCTACGAGCAGTACTTC
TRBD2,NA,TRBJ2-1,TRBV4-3,CASSQGAWTSGDNEQFF,TGCGCCAGCAGCCAAGGAGCCTGGACTAGCGGGGACAATGAGCAGTTCTTC
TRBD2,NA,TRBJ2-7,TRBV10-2,CASRGTSGSSYEQYF,TGCGCCAGCAGAGGGACTAGCGGTAGCTCCTACGAGCAGTACTTC
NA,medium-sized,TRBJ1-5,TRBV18,CASSPGRSSNQPQHF,TGTGCCAGCTCACCAGGCAGGTCTAGCAATCAGCCCCAGCATTTT
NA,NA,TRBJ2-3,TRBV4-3,CASQSQLGGLDTQYF,TGCGCCAGCCAATCCCAGCTGGGGGGTCTTGATACGCAGTATTTT
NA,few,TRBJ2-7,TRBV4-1,CASSQGRARGSYEQYF,TGCGCCAGCAGCCAAGGAAGGGCCAGGGGCTCGTACGAGCAGTACTTC
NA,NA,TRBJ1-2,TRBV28,CASSTYRGGRSGYTF,TGTGCCAGCAGTACCTATCGGGGGGGGCGCAGTGGCTACACCTTC
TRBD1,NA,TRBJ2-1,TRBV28,CASSKSGTGEAPSSYNEQFF,TGTGCCAGCAGTAAATCCGGGACAGGGGAAGCCCCAAGCTCCTACAATGAGCAGTTCTTC
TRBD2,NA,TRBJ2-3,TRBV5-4,CASSWGTSGTTLDTQYF,TGTGCCAGCAGCTGGGGCACTAGCGGGACGACCTTAGATACGCAGTATTTT
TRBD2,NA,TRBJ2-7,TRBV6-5,CASSYAASGRGEQYF,TGTGCCAGCAGTTACGCGGCTAGCGGGAGGGGCGAGCAGTACTTC
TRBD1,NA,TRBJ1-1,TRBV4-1,CASSQTNRGNTEAFF,TGCGCCAGCAGCCAAACCAACAGGGGAAACACTGAAGCTTTCTTT
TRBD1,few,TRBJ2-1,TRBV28,CASKTGGTSAYNEQFF,TGTGCCAGCAAGACAGGGGGCACGTCGGCCTACAATGAGCAGTTCTTC
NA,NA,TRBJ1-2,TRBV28,CATSEEPNYGYTF,TGTGCCACGTCAGAGGAGCCTAACTATGGCTACACCTTC
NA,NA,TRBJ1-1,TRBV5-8,CASRRGQGRTEAFF,TGTGCCAGCAGGCGGGGCCAGGGCCGCACTGAAGCTTTCTTT
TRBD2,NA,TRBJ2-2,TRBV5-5,CASSLVAGGSGELFF,TGTGCCAGCAGCTTGGTTGCGGGAGGGTCCGGGGAGCTGTTTTTT
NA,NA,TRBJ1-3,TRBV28,CASSLPPTGGENTIYF,TGTGCCAGCAGTTTACCCCCCACGGGGGGGGAAAACACCATATATTTT
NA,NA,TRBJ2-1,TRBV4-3,CASSQESLSNEQFF,TGCGCCAGCAGCCAAGAGTCTCTATCAAATGAGCAGTTCTTC
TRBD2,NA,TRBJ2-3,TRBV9,CASSLGLAGGPLDTQYF,TGTGCCAGCAGCCTCGGACTAGCGGGAGGGCCCTTAGATACGCAGTATTTT
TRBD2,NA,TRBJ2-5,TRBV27,CASSPGLEGETQYF,TGTGCCAGCAGTCCCGGACTAGAGGGAGAGACCCAGTACTTC
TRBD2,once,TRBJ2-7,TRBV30,CAWSRGVSYEQYF,TGTGCCTGGAGTCGGGGGGTCTCCTACGAGCAGTACTTC
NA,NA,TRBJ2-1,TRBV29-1,CSVEPSSYNEQFF,TGCAGCGTAGAACCCAGCTCCTACAATGAGCAGTTCTTC
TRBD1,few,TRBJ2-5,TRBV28,CASSKTRTGGKTQYF,TGTGCCAGCAGTAAAACCCGGACAGGGGGGAAGACCCAGTACTTC
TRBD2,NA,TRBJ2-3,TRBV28,CASSVRDYTDTQYF,TGTGCCAGCAGTGTTAGGGACTACACAGATACGCAGTATTTT
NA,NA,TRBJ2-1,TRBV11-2,CASSLERLSSYNEQFF,TGTGCCAGCAGCTTAGAGCGACTTAGCTCCTACAATGAGCAGTTCTTC
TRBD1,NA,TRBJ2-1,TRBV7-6,CASSLGDRGSNEQFF,TGTGCCAGCAGCTTAGGGGACAGGGGGTCTAATGAGCAGTTCTTC
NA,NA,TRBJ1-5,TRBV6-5,CASRRQSYSNQPQHF,TGTGCCAGCAGACGACAGAGTTATAGCAATCAGCCCCAGCATTTT
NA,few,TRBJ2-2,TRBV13,CASRPRNLAANTGELFF,TGTGCCAGCAGGCCACGTAACCTAGCTGCGAACACCGGGGAGCTGTTTTTT
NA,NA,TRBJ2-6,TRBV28,CASSLPMRSGANVLTF,TGTGCCAGCAGTTTACCCATGCGCTCTGGGGCCAACGTCCTGACTTTC
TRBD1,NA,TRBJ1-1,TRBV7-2,CASSLGTYRGSTEAFF,TGTGCCAGCAGCTTAGGCACATACAGGGGCAGCACTGAAGCTTTCTTT
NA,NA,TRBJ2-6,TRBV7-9,CASRFAQDYSGANVLTF,TGTGCCAGCAGATTCGCACAGGATTACTCTGGGGCCAACGTCCTGACTTTC